This T cell receptor beta chain is from a study of T-cell memory formation after mild COVID-19. Overall study results and limits: Whether second-wave clones peaking at day 37 were SARS-CoV-2 specific went unconfirmed.

On this clonotype itself: Its matching antigen is unknown.

TCRdb redid the calling of the 5' RACE reads with MiXCR, one entry per CDR3 protein. The data show around 140,000 distinct CDR3 sequences, 6% to 7% seen once. The CDR3 extends over 13 amino acids. V gave up 0 bases and J gave up 7 bases, with 12 bases separating them. CDR1 GTSNPN and CDR2 SVGIG come from the germline V gene (reference sequence). Sequencing was done on a sample of PBMCs or a T cell subset sorted from them (not recorded which). The TCR originated in an adult woman who had mild COVID-19 (a few samples of this study predate the infection). Cell type and time point are not known. This rearrangement joins TRBV30 to TRBJ1-2; weak D call: TRBD1 (6 bases). CDR3 nucleotides: TGTGCCTGGAGTGTTCAACAGGGAGTTGGCTACACCTTC. Translating it yields CAWSVQQGVGYTF.